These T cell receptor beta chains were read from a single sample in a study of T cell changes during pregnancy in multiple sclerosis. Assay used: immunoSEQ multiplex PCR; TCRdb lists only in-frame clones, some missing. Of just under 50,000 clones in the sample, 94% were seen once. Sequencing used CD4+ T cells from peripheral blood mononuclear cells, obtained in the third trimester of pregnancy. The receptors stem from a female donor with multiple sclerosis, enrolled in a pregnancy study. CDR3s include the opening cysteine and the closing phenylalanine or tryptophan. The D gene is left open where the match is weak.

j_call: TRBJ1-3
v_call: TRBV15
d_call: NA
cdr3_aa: CATSRDTAVGGAGNTIYF

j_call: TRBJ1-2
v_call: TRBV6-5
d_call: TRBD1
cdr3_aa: CASSYAGGNYGYTF

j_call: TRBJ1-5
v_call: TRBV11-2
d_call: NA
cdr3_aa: CASSVRGTPLQPQHF

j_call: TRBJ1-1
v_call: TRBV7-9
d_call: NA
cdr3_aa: CASSTGQFEIAEAFF

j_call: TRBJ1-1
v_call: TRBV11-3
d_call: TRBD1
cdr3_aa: CASSHGQGRNTEAFF

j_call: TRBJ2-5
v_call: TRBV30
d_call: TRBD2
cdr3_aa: CAWARSGGARLETQYF

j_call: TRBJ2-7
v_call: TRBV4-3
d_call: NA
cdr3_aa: CASSQDSGTYSYEQYF

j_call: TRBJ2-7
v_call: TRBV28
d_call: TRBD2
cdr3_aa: CASSFRIAGGTYEQYF

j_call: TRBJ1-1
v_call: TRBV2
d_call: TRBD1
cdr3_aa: CASSRSLFGQGAEAFF

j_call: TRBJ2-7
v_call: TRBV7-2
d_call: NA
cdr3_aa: CASSPHRDYEQYF

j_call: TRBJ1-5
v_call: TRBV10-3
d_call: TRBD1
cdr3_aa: CAISERGPISQPQHF

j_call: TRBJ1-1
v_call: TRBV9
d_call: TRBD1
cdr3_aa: CASSVGYRQGVEAFF

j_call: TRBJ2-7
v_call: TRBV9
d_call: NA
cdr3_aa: CASSVGSSSYEQYF

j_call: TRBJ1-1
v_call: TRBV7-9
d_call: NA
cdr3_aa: CASSETGRPNTEAFF

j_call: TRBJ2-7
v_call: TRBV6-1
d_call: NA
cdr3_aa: CASSVQVGSYEQYF

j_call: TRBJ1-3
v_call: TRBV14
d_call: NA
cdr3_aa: CASSQGTASSGNTIYF

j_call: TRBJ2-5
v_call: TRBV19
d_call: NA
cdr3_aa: CASSVTNQGYETQYF

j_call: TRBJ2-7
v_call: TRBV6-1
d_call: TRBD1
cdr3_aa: CASSAGQGGYEQYF

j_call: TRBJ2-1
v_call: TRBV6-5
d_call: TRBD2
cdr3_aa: CASRPGTSGYNEQFF

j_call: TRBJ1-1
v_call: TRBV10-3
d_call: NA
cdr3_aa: CAISGGGGSVTEAFF

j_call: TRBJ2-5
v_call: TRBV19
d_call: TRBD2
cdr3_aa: CASSPGGKQETQYF

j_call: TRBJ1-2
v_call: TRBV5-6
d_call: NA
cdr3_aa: CASSLVVTDPESTYGYTF

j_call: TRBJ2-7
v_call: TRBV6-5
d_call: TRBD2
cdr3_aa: CASSRTSGPYEQYF

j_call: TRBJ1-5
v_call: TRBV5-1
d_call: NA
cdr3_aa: CASSLGANQPQHF

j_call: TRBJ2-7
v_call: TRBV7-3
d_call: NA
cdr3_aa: CASPQDRLYEQYF

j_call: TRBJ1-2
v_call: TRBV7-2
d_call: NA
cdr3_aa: CASSEEGGYGYTF

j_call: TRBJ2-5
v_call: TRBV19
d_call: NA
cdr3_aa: CASSMDLPETQYF

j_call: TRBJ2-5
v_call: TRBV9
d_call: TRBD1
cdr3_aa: CASSGRQGFGETQYF

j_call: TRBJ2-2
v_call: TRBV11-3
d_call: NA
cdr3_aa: CASSAIRVSGELFF

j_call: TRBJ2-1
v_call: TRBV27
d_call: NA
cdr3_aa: CASTPRGVAAYAGGNEQFF

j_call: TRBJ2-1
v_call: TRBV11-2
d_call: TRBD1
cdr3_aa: CASSLIDRAREQFF

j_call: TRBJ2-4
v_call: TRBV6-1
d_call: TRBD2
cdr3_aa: CASKQLAGGKNIQYF

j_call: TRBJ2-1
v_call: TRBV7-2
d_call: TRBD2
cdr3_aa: CASSLKPGLAGGYEQFF

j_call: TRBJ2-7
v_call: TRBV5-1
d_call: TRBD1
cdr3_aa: CASSSYRDSYEQYF

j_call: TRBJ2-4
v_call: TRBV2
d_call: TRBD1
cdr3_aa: CASSEGPGQGRGGSGKNIQYF

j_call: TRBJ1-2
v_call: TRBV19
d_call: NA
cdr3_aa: CASRAGSNYGYTF

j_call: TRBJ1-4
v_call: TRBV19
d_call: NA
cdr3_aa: CASKRTINEKLFF